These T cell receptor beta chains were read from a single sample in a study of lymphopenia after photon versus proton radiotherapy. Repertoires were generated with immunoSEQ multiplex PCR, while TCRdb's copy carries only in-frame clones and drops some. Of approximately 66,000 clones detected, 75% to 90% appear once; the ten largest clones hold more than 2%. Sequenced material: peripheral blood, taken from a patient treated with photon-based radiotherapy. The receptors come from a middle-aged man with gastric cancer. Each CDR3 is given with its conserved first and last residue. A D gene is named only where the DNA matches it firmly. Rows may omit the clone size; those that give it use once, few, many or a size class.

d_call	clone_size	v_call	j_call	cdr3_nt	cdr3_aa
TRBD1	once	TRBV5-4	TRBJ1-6	TGTGCCAGCAGGGCAGGGGGCGGTTCACCCCTCCACTTT	CASRAGGGSPLHF
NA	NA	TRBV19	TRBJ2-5	TGTGCCAGTAGTATAGGTAGACAAGAGACCCAGTACTTC	CASSIGRQETQYF
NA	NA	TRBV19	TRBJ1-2	TGTGCCAGTAGTATCAGCCTCGCTAACTATGGCTACACCTTC	CASSISLANYGYTF
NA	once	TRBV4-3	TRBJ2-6	TGCGCCAGCAGCCAAGATCTGACCGCTGGGGCCAACGTCCTGACTTTC	CASSQDLTAGANVLTF
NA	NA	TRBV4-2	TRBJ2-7	TGTGCCAGCAGCCTCGGGATTAGCGACGAGCAGTACTTC	CASSLGISDEQYF
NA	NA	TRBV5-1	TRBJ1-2	TGCGCCAGCAGCTTGGACAGGGTCTCTGGCTACACCTTC	CASSLDRVSGYTF
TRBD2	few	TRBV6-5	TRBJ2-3	TGTGCCAGTTGGGCGGGGGGCAGGGCAGATACGCAGTATTTT	CASWAGGRADTQYF
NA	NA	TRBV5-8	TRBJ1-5	TGTGCCAGCAGTCTTCTAAGGAGCAATCAGCCCCAGCATTTT	CASSLLRSNQPQHF
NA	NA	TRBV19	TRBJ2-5	TGTGCCAGTAGTATAAGTTCGGGTCAAGAGACCCAGTACTTC	CASSISSGQETQYF
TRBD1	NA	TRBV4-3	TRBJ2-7	TGCGCCAGCAGCCAAGAAGTAGACAGGGGATCCTACGAGCAGTACTTC	CASSQEVDRGSYEQYF
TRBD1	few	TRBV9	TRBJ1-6	TGTGCCAGCGCGGGCGGGACAGCCAATTCACCCCTCCACTTT	CASAGGTANSPLHF
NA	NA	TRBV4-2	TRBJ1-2	TGTGCCAGCAGTGAGGAGGTATATGGCTACACCTTC	CASSEEVYGYTF
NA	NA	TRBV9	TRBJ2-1	TGTGCCAGCAGCGTAGCGGGGGACTCCTACAATGAGCAGTTCTTC	CASSVAGDSYNEQFF
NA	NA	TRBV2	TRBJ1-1	TGTGCCAGCAGCCGACAGGCTAATGAAGCTTTCTTT	CASSRQANEAFF
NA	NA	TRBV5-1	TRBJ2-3	TGCGCCAGCAGCCTCAGGGGTCTTAGCACAGATACGCAGTATTTT	CASSLRGLSTDTQYF
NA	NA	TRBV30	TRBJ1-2	TGTGCCTGGAGTGTACGGTATGGCTACACCTTC	CAWSVRYGYTF
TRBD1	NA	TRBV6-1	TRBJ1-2	TGTGCCAGCAACCGCAGACAGGGGCTCTATGGCTACACCTTC	CASNRRQGLYGYTF
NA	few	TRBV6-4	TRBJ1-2	TGTGCCAGCAGTGACAGGGAGGGCGGCTACACCTTC	CASSDREGGYTF
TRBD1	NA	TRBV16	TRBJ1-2	TGTGCCAGCAGCCTCGGGACAGCGATCGGCTACACCTTC	CASSLGTAIGYTF
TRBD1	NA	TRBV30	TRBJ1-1	TGTGCCATTCCGGGACAGACAAACACTGAAGCTTTCTTT	CAIPGQTNTEAFF
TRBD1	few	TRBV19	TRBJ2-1	TGTGCCAGTAGTCCCAGGGGGTACAATGAGCAGTTCTTC	CASSPRGYNEQFF
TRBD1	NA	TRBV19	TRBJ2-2	TGTGCCAGTACGGGACAGGGGGCCGGGGAGCTGTTTTTT	CASTGQGAGELFF
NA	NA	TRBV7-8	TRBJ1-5	TGTGCCAGCAGCTCAGAAGTCGGAAATCAGCCCCAGCATTTT	CASSSEVGNQPQHF
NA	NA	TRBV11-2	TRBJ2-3	TGTGCCAGCAGCTTACGGGACCCCCGCACAGATACGCAGTATTTT	CASSLRDPRTDTQYF
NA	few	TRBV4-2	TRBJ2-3	TGTGCCAGCAGCCAAGAGGGCGGGGCCCCGACAGATACGCAGTATTTT	CASSQEGGAPTDTQYF
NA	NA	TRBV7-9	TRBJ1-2	TGTGCCAGCAGGCCTGACAGTCTGGGGGGCTACACCTTC	CASRPDSLGGYTF
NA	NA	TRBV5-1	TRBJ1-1	TGCGCCAGCAGCCCTAATACAGGGAACACTGAAGCTTTCTTT	CASSPNTGNTEAFF
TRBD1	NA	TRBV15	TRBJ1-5	TGTGCCACCAGCACGACAGGGTTTCTCAATCAGCCCCAGCATTTT	CATSTTGFLNQPQHF
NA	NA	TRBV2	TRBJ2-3	TGTGCCAGCAGTGTCGAGAACACTAGCACAGATACGCAGTATTTT	CASSVENTSTDTQYF
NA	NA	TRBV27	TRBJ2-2	TGTGCCAGCAGTTTTTACGGGGGACAGCGAGTCACCGGGGAGCTGTTTTTT	CASSFYGGQRVTGELFF
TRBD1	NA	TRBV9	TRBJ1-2	TGTGCCAGCAGCGTAGCCGACAGGGTGGGTGGCTACACCTTC	CASSVADRVGGYTF
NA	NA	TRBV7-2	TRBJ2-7	TGTGCCAGCAGCTCAGCTACAGGGAGCTCCTACGAGCAGTACTTC	CASSSATGSSYEQYF
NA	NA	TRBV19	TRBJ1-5	TGTGCCAGTGCCGACACCGGTAGTAATCAGCCCCAGCATTTT	CASADTGSNQPQHF
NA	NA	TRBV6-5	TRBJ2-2	TGTGCCAGCAGTTGGGTGGGGTTGGGGGCCGGGGAGCTGTTTTTT	CASSWVGLGAGELFF
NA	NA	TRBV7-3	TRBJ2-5	TGTGCCAGCAGCTTAATCCGATCTGAGACCCAGTACTTC	CASSLIRSETQYF
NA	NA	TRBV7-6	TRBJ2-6	TGTGCCAGCAGCTTAGCCGGGGCCGGGGCCAACGTCCTGACTTTC	CASSLAGAGANVLTF
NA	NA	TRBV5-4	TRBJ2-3	TGTGCCAGCAGCTTGGAGACCGGCACAGATACGCAGTATTTT	CASSLETGTDTQYF
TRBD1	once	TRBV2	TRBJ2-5	TGTGCCAGCAGGACCCGACAGGGGCCGGCGACCCAGTACTTC	CASRTRQGPATQYF
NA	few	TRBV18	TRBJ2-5	TGTGCCAGCTCAAGGGGCCCCGGAGAGGAGACCCAGTACTTC	CASSRGPGEETQYF